These 31 T cell receptor beta chains share one sample of origin, sequenced in a study of regulatory T cells in long-lasting Graves disease. The time point: persistent/refractory GD, antithyroid drugs over 5 years with positive TRAb. Researchers made the TCR library from RNA that was extracted from PBMCs. According to the study, TCR beta libraries were built with iRepertoire HTBI primers and CDR3-region Arm-PCR. Using its own MiXCR run on the multiplex PCR reads, TCRdb lists one record per CDR3 protein. Seen here are a few hundred thousand distinct CDR3 sequences, about 21% observed once, and the top ten hold roughly an eighth. This sample comprised peripheral blood mononuclear cells (PBMCs), obtained when the disease was refractory, from a patient treated with antithyroid drugs. The receptor set was obtained from a female donor with Graves disease.

The sample holds many counts of this clonotype. The V and J genes are TRBV2 and TRBJ1-5, with D perhaps TRBD1 (5 bases). Between the trimmed V and J ends, which lost 10 bases and 3 bases, there was a span of 13 bases. There are 13 residues in the CDR3. Germline V CDR1 and CDR2: SNHLY, FYNNEI. The CDR3 region has the DNA TGTGCCACCCGGGGCCTGATCAATCAGCCCCAGCATTTT. This sequence encodes CATRGLINQPQHF.

The CDR3 region has the DNA TGTGCCACCAGGACAGGGGTGAACACTGAAGCTTTCTTT. Amino acid sequence: CATRTGVNTEAFF. This chain connects TRBV10-3 to TRBJ1-1, with 9 bases matching TRBD1. With 10 bases clipped from V and 0 bases from J, the junction kept 3 bases outside the gene matches. Germline CDR1 is ENHRY and CDR2 is SYGVKD. CDR3 length: 13 residues.

The gene calls are TRBV5-1 and TRBJ2-5; 10 nucleotides line up with TRBD1. The CDR3 loop spans 16 amino acids. Germline V CDR1 and CDR2: SGHRS, YFSETQ. V trimming: 0 bases; J trimming: 5 bases; junction bases outside the gene matches: 7. As DNA, the CDR3 is TGCGCCAGCAGCTTGGGGACAGGGGGTTTCAAGGAGACCCAGTACTTC. Translating gives CASSLGTGGFKETQYF.

This clonotype was recorded at least ten times. The CDR3 reads CASSPPTGQDTEAFF. CDR3 bases: TGTGCCAGCAGTCCCCCCACGGGGCAGGACACTGAAGCTTTCTTT. The rearrangement links TRBV28 to TRBJ1-1; tentative D call: TRBD1 (5 bases). CDR3 length: 15 residues. Trimming pared 5 bases from V and 3 bases from J, leaving 16 bases between. CDR1 and CDR2 from the germline V gene are MDHEN and SYDVKM.

This clonotype has a handful of counts. A read error is possible here, since a much larger clone lies one base away. This chain joins TRBV6-1 and TRBJ1-1; no clear D. This CDR3 region has 13 residues. Germline assignment: CDR1 MNHNS and CDR2 SASEGT. V lost 5 bases to trimming and J lost 1 base, with 8 bases between them. The CDR3 DNA reads TGTGCCAGCAGTCACTCAGGGAACACTGAAGCTTTCTTT. Protein sequence: CASSHSGNTEAFF.

V gene TRBV5-1 combines with J gene TRBJ1-1, with TRBD1 as a possible D gene (6 bases). Trimming took 6 bases from V and 0 from J, leaving 15 bases between them. This CDR3 has 15 amino acids. The germline gives CDR1 SGHRS, CDR2 YFSETQ. DNA for the CDR3: TGCGCCAGCAAGATCCCGGGACAAATGAACACTGAAGCTTTCTTT. It codes for CASKIPGQMNTEAFF.

This clonotype appeared many times. The J gene is TRBJ1-6, the V gene TRBV15, with D hard to call. CDR3 length: 16 residues. CDR1 and CDR2 from the germline V gene are LNHNV and YYDKDF (reference sequence). V shed 0 bases and J shed 14 bases, with 20 bases lying between them. DNA of the CDR3: TGTGCCACCAGCAGAGATCCCCAGGAGCCTTTGGTGACCCTCCACTTT. Protein: CATSRDPQEPLVTLHF.

This clonotype has at least ten counts. The chain links TRBV11-2 to TRBJ1-2, with TRBD1 identical over 7 bases. V shed 5 bases and J 2 bases; nucleotides not matched to a gene: 2. This CDR3 is 13 amino acids long. CDR1 SGHAT and CDR2 FQNNGV come from the germline V gene. CDR3 protein: CASSAGQNYGYTF. The CDR3 DNA sequence: TGTGCCAGCAGCGCGGGACAGAACTATGGCTACACCTTC.

This clonotype was detected a few times. This chain joins TRBV6-2 or TRBV6-3 and TRBJ1-1; weak D call: TRBD1 (5 bases). The length of the CDR3 is 13 residues. V lost 6 bases to trimming and J lost 7 bases, with 15 bases between them. Germline lookup yields CDR1 MNHEY and CDR2 SVGEGT. This chain's CDR3 is CASSRGTPDEAFF. The CDR3 DNA sequence: TGTGCCAGCAGCCGGGGGACTCCGGATGAAGCTTTCTTT.

This clonotype was detected only a few times. The V and J genes are TRBV12-3 or TRBV12-4 and TRBJ2-2; 7 bases line up with TRBD1. The CDR3 length is 15 residues. Trimming took 3 bases from V and 5 from J; bases not matched to a gene: 6. In nucleotides, the CDR3 is TGTGCCAGCAGTTTGAGGGGGCTAGGAACCGGGGAGCTGTTTTTT. Translating it yields CASSLRGLGTGELFF.

Comments on this clonotype: It may be a read error: a sequence one base away is much more abundant. The rearrangement uses TRBV12-3 or TRBV12-4 and TRBJ1-1; 7 bases align to TRBD1. Trimming removed 7 bases from V and 1 base from J; junction bases left unmatched: 12. The CDR3 has 16 amino acids. The CDR3: CASTRGRTGTNTEAFF. The CDR3 DNA follows: TGTGCCAGCACCAGAGGCAGGACAGGAACGAACACTGAAGCTTTCTTT.

This clonotype showed up just a few times. The chain couples TRBV4-1 to TRBJ2-7, with D unresolved. The CDR3 has 14 residues. The germline CDR1 and CDR2 sequences are MGHRA and YSYEKL. V was pared by 4 bases and J by 4 bases, with 14 bases between. This CDR3 is CASSPGPVSYEQYF. The CDR3 nucleotides read TGCGCCAGCAGCCCCGGCCCCGTGTCTTACGAGCAGTACTTC.

This clonotype has ten or more counts. The genes are TRBV28 and TRBJ1-5; D ambiguous. The CDR3 loop spans 16 amino acids. The germline V gene has CDR1 MDHEN and CDR2 SYDVKM. Trimming shortened V by 2 bases and J by 0 bases, and 11 bases separated the two germline ends. CDR3 bases: TGTGCCAGCAGTTTAGGGGTCTCATATAGCAATCAGCCCCAGCATTTT. Its translation: CASSLGVSYSNQPQHF.

The chain combines TRBV27 with TRBJ2-3, with a weak D call TRBD1 (5 bases). CDR1 is MNHEY, CDR2 SMNVEV, per germline (reference sequence). The CDR3 runs to 14 residues. Between the trimmed V and J ends, which lost 0 bases and 6 bases, there was a span of 10 bases. CDR3 sequence: CASSLSQGSDTQYF. The CDR3 region has the DNA TGTGCCAGCAGTTTATCGCAGGGATCCGATACGCAGTATTTT.

The chain is built from TRBV5-5 and TRBJ1-4; a weak D match, TRBD1 (6 bases). Germline CDR1 SGHKS, CDR2 YYEKEE (reference sequence). V was pared by 4 bases and J by 10 bases, with 20 bases between. CDR3 size: 15 residues. This CDR3 reads CASSGDRRQLGKLFF. As DNA, the CDR3 is TGTGCCAGCAGCGGAGACAGGCGTCAACTAGGAAAACTGTTTTTT. The full variable domain, with the rest looked up from reference TRBV5-5 and TRBJ1-4, is DAGVTQSPTHLIKTRGQQVTLRCSPISGHKSVSWYQQVLGQGPQFIFQYYEKEERGRGNFPDRFSARQFPNYSSELNVNALLLGDSALYLCASSGDRRQLGKLFFGSGTQLSVL.

The chain joins TRBV5-6 to TRBJ1-4; D may be TRBD1 (6 bases). The V gene lost 6 bases and the J gene lost 4 bases, with 19 bases spanning the gap. There are 16 residues in the CDR3. Germline V lookup: CDR1 SGHDT, CDR2 YYEEEE. CDR3 bases: TGTGCCAGCACGTCGCCAGGGGAATTGGGTAATGAAAAACTGTTTTTT. It codes for CASTSPGELGNEKLFF.

At least ten counts were recorded for this clonotype. This CDR3 reads CASSQRELAYEQYF. For the CDR3, the DNA is TGTGCCAGCAGCCAGCGGGAGCTTGCCTACGAGCAGTACTTC. The V gene is TRBV12-3 or TRBV12-4, the J gene TRBJ2-7, with 8 bases lining up with TRBD2. The J segment lost 2 bases and the V segment lost 6 bases, leaving 6 bases of the junction unmatched. CDR3 length: 14 amino acids.

This clonotype occurred many times. This rearrangement joins TRBV7-2 to TRBJ2-5, with D unclear. CDR3 length: 17 residues. The germline V gene encodes CDR1 SGHTA and CDR2 FQGNSA. Trimming stripped 2 bases from V and 1 base from J, with 17 bases between. The CDR3 protein is CASSLTASRAFQETQYF. CDR3 nucleotides: TGTGCCAGCAGCTTAACCGCCAGTCGGGCGTTCCAAGAGACCCAGTACTTC.

This clonotype was seen at least ten times. J is TRBJ2-7 and V is TRBV30, with D maybe TRBD1 (6 bases). Germline V gives CDR1 GTSNPN, CDR2 SVGIG (reference sequence). The CDR3 covers 13 residues. V lost 1 base, J lost 9 bases, and 16 bases lay in between. The DNA of the CDR3 is TGTGCCTGGAGTGAGGGGGACCCTGCCCTGCAGTACTTC. Its translation is CAWSEGDPALQYF.

In its sample, this clonotype was seen a few times. This sequence joins TRBV6-1 and TRBJ1-5; D call uncertain. V lost 3 bases and J 5 bases, leaving 11 bases between the germline ends. Germline-derived CDR1 and CDR2 are MNHNS and SASEGT. This CDR3 has 14 amino acids. The chain's CDR3 is CASSEGQTYQPQHF. DNA of the CDR3: TGTGCCAGCAGTGAGGGTCAGACGTATCAGCCCCAGCATTTT.

Ten or more counts support this clonotype. The chain combines TRBV29-1 with TRBJ2-7, with 12 nucleotides matching TRBD2. CDR3 length: 14 residues. Trimming at V came to 6 bases and at J to 4 bases, leaving 7 bases not matched to a gene. Germline V gene lookup returns CDR1 SQVTM and CDR2 ANQGSEA. The CDR3 loop is CSVSTSGRRYEQYF. In DNA, the CDR3 is TGCAGCGTCTCCACTAGCGGGAGGCGGTACGAGCAGTACTTC.

The chain is built from TRBV12-3 or TRBV12-4 and TRBJ1-1, with 8 bases lining up with TRBD1. The trim removed 5 bases at V and 5 bases at J, leaving 10 bases unmatched. The CDR3 consists of 15 residues. This CDR3 is CASSVGQGRGTEAFF. CDR3 bases: TGTGCCAGCAGTGTAGGACAGGGACGAGGGACTGAAGCTTTCTTT.

This clonotype was seen repeatedly, ten times or more. This chain joins TRBV6-1 and TRBJ1-2; D possibly corresponds to TRBD1 (5 bases). Looked up from germline, CDR1 is MNHNS and CDR2 is SASEGT. V lost 1 base, J lost 6 bases, and 6 bases lay in between. The CDR3 runs to 12 residues. The CDR3 protein is CASSEVGDGYTF. CDR3 nucleotide sequence: TGTGCCAGCAGTGAAGTAGGGGATGGCTACACCTTC.

The V call is TRBV5-1, the J call TRBJ1-1; D is unresolved. CDR3 length equals 14 residues. V was pared by 0 bases and J by 1 base, with 7 bases between. Germline CDR1 SGHRS, CDR2 YFSETQ. Written as DNA, the CDR3 is TGCGCCAGCAGCTTGGCCAAGGGGAACACTGAAGCTTTCTTT. Translation: CASSLAKGNTEAFF.

The V call is TRBV5-5, the J call TRBJ2-6; 10 nucleotides match TRBD1. The V gene's germline CDR1 is SGHKS and CDR2 YYEKEE (reference sequence). Unmatched junction bases numbered 7, after V lost 4 bases and J lost 0 bases. The CDR3 runs 18 residues. CDR3 DNA sequence: TGTGCCAGCAGCAGGCCGGGACAGGGGAACTCTGGGGCCAACGTCCTGACTTTC. This codes for CASSRPGQGNSGANVLTF.

The chain carries TRBV5-8 and TRBJ1-5, with TRBD1 identical over 7 bases. V lost 2 bases, J lost 2 bases, and 4 bases stayed unmatched. This CDR3 comprises 15 residues. CDR1 is SGHTS and CDR2 is YDEGEE in the germline V gene. The CDR3, as DNA: TGTGCCAGCAGCTTCCCTGACAGGGGCAATCAGCCCCAGCATTTT. Amino acid sequence: CASSFPDRGNQPQHF.

V is TRBV3-1 and J is TRBJ2-2; 9 bases fit TRBD2. Germline-derived CDR1 and CDR2 are LGHDT and YNNKEL (reference sequence). The trim removed 2 bases at V and 4 bases at J, leaving 5 bases unmatched. The CDR3 length is 16 residues. The CDR3: CASSQIAGVSTGELFF. The CDR3 DNA is TGTGCCAGCAGCCAAATAGCGGGAGTATCCACCGGGGAGCTGTTTTTT.

A remark on this clonotype: A read error may produce the germline difference seen at one junction end. The CDR3 region is CPSRLGLAGTGELFF. CDR3 nucleotides: TGTCCCAGCAGACTGGGACTAGCGGGGACCGGGGAGCTGTTTTTT. The chain has TRBV6-1 and TRBJ2-2; 13 nucleotides line up with TRBD2. From germline, CDR1 is MNHNS and CDR2 SASEGT. The CDR3 spans 15 residues.

This chain connects TRBV28 to TRBJ2-7; 9 nucleotides line up with TRBD2. The CDR3 loop spans 16 amino acids. The V segment lost 5 bases and the J segment 5 bases; nucleotides outside the gene matches: 13. Germline loops: CDR1 MDHEN, CDR2 SYDVKM. Here the CDR3 reads CASSPTTAGGRNEQYF. In DNA form, the CDR3 reads TGTGCCAGCAGTCCCACGACAGCGGGAGGACGTAACGAGCAGTACTTC.

This clonotype was observed a handful of times. The V call is TRBV11-1, the J call TRBJ2-6; D is perhaps TRBD1 (5 bases). Germline CDR1 SGHAT, CDR2 FQDESV (reference sequence). Trimming shortened V by 5 bases and J by 2 bases, and 16 bases separated the two germline ends. The CDR3 covers 17 residues. CDR3 nucleotide sequence: TGTGCCAGCAGCCCCACAGGCTCCCTGGCTGGGGCCAACGTCCTGACTTTC. Translated, it gives CASSPTGSLAGANVLTF.

Note on this clonotype: This sequence may be a read error, since a much larger clone differs from it by one base. The chain recombines TRBV6-1 with TRBJ1-2; no reliable D call. Germline values: CDR1 MNHNS, CDR2 SASEGT. The CDR3 spans 14 residues. The CDR3 region is CASSGTDTVYDYTF. In DNA, the CDR3 is TGTGCCAGCAGTGGGACTGATACAGTCTATGACTACACCTTC.